This T cell receptor (beta chain) appears in the sequencing data of a study of CD8 T cells in ankylosing spondylitis. By quantitative 5'-RACE with molecular barcodes, the TCR beta libraries were made. TCRdb independently ran MiXCR on the 5' RACE reads; one entry per CDR3 protein. In the table there are 450,000 to 550,000 distinct CDR3 sequences, roughly 5% of which are singletons. In this sample, this clonotype turned up many times. Its matching antigen is unknown. Whole-study findings and limits: Among TCR beta sequences, a motif of eight or nine highly homologous variants appeared characteristic of ankylosing spondylitis blood. Earlier authors reported some of these motif variants in reactive arthritis synovial fluid and blood. There was reportedly significant enrichment of clones that were disease-linked in matched ankylosing spondylitis synovial fluid.

The sequencing input was blood, either unsorted or a sorted T cell fraction (not recorded which). The TCR originated in a male donor with ankylosing spondylitis.

DNA of the CDR3: TGTGCCAGCAGCAGGAGCGAAGCGAACACTGAAGCTTTCTTT. Translation: CASSRSEANTEAFF. This rearrangement joins TRBV5-5 to TRBJ1-1; D is uncertain. Germline lookup yields CDR1 SGHKS and CDR2 YYEKEE (reference sequence). This CDR3 has 14 residues. Trimming removed 4 bases at V and 1 base at J, with 11 bases between.